The rows below give T cell receptor beta chains drawn from one sample of a study of molecular identifiers for immune sequencing clone quantification. Each CDR3 protein is one row after TCRdb ran MiXCR on the PCR reads. The sample has some 680,000 distinct CDR3 sequences, 25% seen once. The sample comprised naive CD8+ T cells from blood, with Jurkat cell RNA spiked in. Receptors were obtained from a human donor in good health. Some libraries in this study had Jurkat cell RNA spiked in. CDR3s include the opening cysteine and the closing phenylalanine or tryptophan. The D gene is left open where the match is weak. A clone size is listed for some rows: how often the clone was seen (once, few, many), or a class if it is expanded.

>many|TRBD1|TRBV20-1|TRBJ2-7
TGCAGTGCTAGAGGGGACAGCTCTCATGCGCAGTACTTC
CSARGDSSHAQYF
>few|TRBD1|TRBV4-3|TRBJ2-7
TGCGCCAGCAGCCAAGAAACAGGGGGCTGGGGCGAGCAGTACTTC
CASSQETGGWGEQYF
>many|.|TRBV7-9|TRBJ1-5
TGTGCCAGCAGCTCCGACAGTCAGCCCCAGCATTTT
CASSSDSQPQHF
>.|.|TRBV11-2|TRBJ2-1
TGTGCCAGCAGCTTAGGGGGGCGTGGAGGTGAGCAGTTCTTC
CASSLGGRGGEQFF
>.|TRBD1|TRBV6-2/TRBV6-3|TRBJ2-7
TGTGCCAGCAGTTACCAGGGGGCAGCTTGGGAGCAGTACTTC
CASSYQGAAWEQYF
>few|.|TRBV6-5|TRBJ2-3
TGTGCCAGCAGTTACGTGCGAACAGATACGCAGTATTTT
CASSYVRTDTQYF
>.|TRBD2|TRBV7-9|TRBJ2-3
TGTGCCAGCAGCTCTGCCCCCAGCGGGGGGGCCGCAGATACGCAGTATTTT
CASSSAPSGGAADTQYF
>many|TRBD1|TRBV7-9|TRBJ1-2
TGTGCCAGCAGCTTAGAAGCAAGTGACAGGGCGCTTTATGGCTACACCTTC
CASSLEASDRALYGYTF
>many|.|TRBV6-2/TRBV6-3|TRBJ1-5
TGTGCCAGCAGAGAGCCAGGGAACGGGGGCAATCAGCCCCAGCATTTT
CASREPGNGGNQPQHF
>many|.|TRBV6-5|TRBJ1-4
TGTGCCAGCAGTTACTCTAGCTACTCTGAAAAACTGTTTTTT
CASSYSSYSEKLFF
>.|.|TRBV6-2/TRBV6-3|TRBJ1-5
TGTGCCAGCAGCCCTTTACAGGAGAGTAGCAATCAGCCCCAGCATTTT
CASSPLQESSNQPQHF
>many|.|TRBV28|TRBJ1-5
TGTGCCAGCAGTGGCAGGGGTGTGTATCATCAGCCCCAGCATTTT
CASSGRGVYHQPQHF
>few|.|TRBV19|TRBJ2-5
TGTGCCAGTACGGACGGGGAAGAGACCCAGTACTTC
CASTDGEETQYF
>.|.|TRBV7-9|TRBJ2-3
TGTGCCAGCAGCCTCTCTCCCGGGGCCCAAGATACGCAGTATTTT
CASSLSPGAQDTQYF
>many|.|TRBV29-1|TRBJ2-3
TGCAGCGTCCGAACCTGGGGGGCCGGAACAGATACGCAGTATTTT
CSVRTWGAGTDTQYF
>few|.|TRBV28|TRBJ2-7
TGTGCCAGCAGTTCGCTCCGGGACACCTTTTTCGAGCAGTACTTC
CASSSLRDTFFEQYF
>few|.|TRBV2|TRBJ1-2
TGTGCCAAAAAAACAGAAGGCTACACCTTC
CAKKTEGYTF
>many|.|TRBV6-1|TRBJ1-4
TGTGCCAGCAGTGACGGTGCCGGACGATCAGAAAAACTGTTTTTT
CASSDGAGRSEKLFF
>many|.|TRBV7-2|TRBJ2-5
TGTGCCAGCAGCTCCCTGGAAGGGTTGGTAGGAGAGACCCAGTACTTC
CASSSLEGLVGETQYF
>.|TRBD2|TRBV7-3|TRBJ2-7
TGTGCCAGCAGCTTAATTAGCGGGAGCCAGTACGAGCAGTACTTC
CASSLISGSQYEQYF
>many|.|TRBV11-2|TRBJ2-1
TGTGCCAGCAGCAAGGGGGGGAATGAGCAGTTCTTC
CASSKGGNEQFF
>many|.|TRBV28|TRBJ2-6
TGTGCCAGCGGTATCGGGGGCTCCGGGGCCAACGTCCTGACTTTC
CASGIGGSGANVLTF
>many|.|TRBV7-6|TRBJ2-7
TGTGCCAGCAGCCCATCTTGGGGGCTGACCTACGAGCAGTACTTC
CASSPSWGLTYEQYF
>many|.|TRBV7-6|TRBJ2-2
TGTGCCAGCAGCTTAGAATTGGCGGGCCCCGACGGGGTCGGGGAGCTGTTTTTT
CASSLELAGPDGVGELFF
>.|TRBD2|TRBV28|TRBJ2-7
TGTGCCAGCAGTGAGGGACTAGCGGGAGTTCTCGTCGAGCAGTACTTC
CASSEGLAGVLVEQYF
>many|.|TRBV12-3/TRBV12-4|TRBJ1-1
TGTGCCAGCAGTTTAGTTTGGGGGACTGAAGCTTTCTTT
CASSLVWGTEAFF
>many|TRBD2|TRBV12-3/TRBV12-4|TRBJ2-1
TGCGCCAGCAGCCTTGGTAGCGGGGGATACAATGAGCAGTTCTTC
CASSLGSGGYNEQFF
>many|TRBD2|TRBV5-1|TRBJ2-3
TGCGCCAGCAGCGAAACTAGCGGGGCTTCCACAGATACGCAGTATTTT
CASSETSGASTDTQYF
>few|TRBD1|TRBV27|TRBJ1-2
TGTGCCAGCAGTTTAACACACAGGGGGGATTATTACGGCTACACCTTC
CASSLTHRGDYYGYTF
>.|TRBD1|TRBV7-9|TRBJ2-7
TGTGCCAGCAGCTCGGACAGGTACTCCTACGAGCAGTACTTC
CASSSDRYSYEQYF
>.|.|TRBV30|TRBJ1-5
TGTGCCTGGAGTGGGGGGACCTATCAGCCCCAGCATTTT
CAWSGGTYQPQHF
>many|.|TRBV27|TRBJ1-3
TGTGCCAGCACCGCACAGGCTTACTCTGGAAACACCATATATTTT
CASTAQAYSGNTIYF
>.|.|TRBV4-1|TRBJ2-1
TGCGCCAGCAGCCAAGCGCAGGACCTCTCCTACAATGAGCAGTTCTTC
CASSQAQDLSYNEQFF
>many|.|TRBV28|TRBJ2-6
TGTGCCAGCAGCCCCAGGGACAAATTTGCTGGGGCCAACGTCCTGACTTTC
CASSPRDKFAGANVLTF
>many|.|TRBV24-1|TRBJ1-3
TGTGCCACCAGTGACTGGACAGCTGGAAACACCATATATTTT
CATSDWTAGNTIYF
>many|TRBD2|TRBV28|TRBJ2-7
TGTGCCAGCAACGCGGGGGGCCAGGCTTACGAGCAGTACTTC
CASNAGGQAYEQYF
>few|TRBD1|TRBV5-4|TRBJ2-5
TGTGCCAGCAGACGACAGGGGGGCGAGACCCAGTACTTC
CASRRQGGETQYF
>many|TRBD2|TRBV6-6|TRBJ2-5
TGTGCCAGCAGTTTAACCGGGACTAGCGGAAATCAAGAGACCCAGTACTTC
CASSLTGTSGNQETQYF
>few|.|TRBV2|TRBJ1-5
TGTGCCAGCAGTGAAACCGGGCCCCAGCATTTT
CASSETGPQHF
>many|.|TRBV5-1|TRBJ2-5
TGCGCCAGCAGATGGACCCATGGGGAAGAGACCCAGTACTTC
CASRWTHGEETQYF